A selection of T cell receptor beta chains follows, all from one sample in a study of Graves' ophthalmopathy and Graves' hyperthyroidism. MiXCR, applied by TCRdb to the multiplex PCR reads, yields one record per CDR3 protein. The data show roughly 1.1 million distinct CDR3 sequences, 35% to 40% seen once. Input material: peripheral blood or thyroid tissue (not recorded which). The origin of the receptors is an adult man with Graves' hyperthyroidism. The CDR3 runs from the conserved cysteine through the conserved F or W. D genes are given only for firm matches. Not all rows give a size; the values are once, few, many and, for expanded clones, a class.

TRBV29-1	-	-	TRBJ2-7	CSVRPSTYEQYF	TGCAGCGTTCGCCCTTCCACCTACGAGCAGTACTTC
TRBV4-1	few	-	TRBJ2-5	CASRRSREETQYF	TGCGCCAGCAGGCGGTCCCGGGAAGAGACCCAGTACTTC
TRBV2	-	-	TRBJ2-7	CASSLRIAPYEQYF	TGTGCCAGCAGTTTGCGGATCGCCCCCTACGAGCAGTACTTC
TRBV12-3/TRBV12-4	many	-	TRBJ1-5	CASSELRVQPQHF	TGTGCCAGCAGTGAGCTCAGGGTCCAGCCCCAGCATTTT
TRBV29-1	many	-	TRBJ2-7	CSGRTGPHEQYF	TGCAGCGGAAGGACGGGCCCCCACGAGCAGTACTTC
TRBV19	-	TRBD1	TRBJ1-1	CASSSGTGVLNTEAFF	TGTGCCAGTAGTAGCGGGACAGGGGTCCTGAACACTGAAGCTTTCTTT
TRBV20-1	many	TRBD1	TRBJ2-7	CSARASGTVSYEQYF	TGCAGTGCTAGAGCATCCGGGACAGTTAGCTACGAGCAGTACTTC
TRBV2	few	-	TRBJ2-3	CASRPRRSSGPTDTQYF	TGTGCCAGCAGACCACGCCGTAGTAGCGGCCCCACAGATACGCAGTATTTT
TRBV20-1	-	-	TRBJ2-5	CSARRGAGETQYF	TGCAGTGCAAGACGCGGGGCTGGAGAGACCCAGTACTTC
TRBV9	few	TRBD1	TRBJ2-2	CASTVGQGQLPAGELFF	TGTGCCAGCACCGTGGGACAGGGCCAACTCCCAGCGGGGGAGCTGTTTTTT
TRBV28	few	-	TRBJ2-7	CASSLSSTGAYEQYF	TGTGCCAGCAGTTTAAGTAGCACAGGAGCCTACGAGCAGTACTTC
TRBV9	-	-	TRBJ1-1	CASSAGMEAFF	TGTGCCAGCAGCGCAGGAATGGAAGCTTTCTTT
TRBV3-1	few	-	TRBJ1-5	CASGGFNQPQHF	TGTGCCAGCGGCGGGTTTAATCAGCCCCAGCATTTT
TRBV20-1	-	TRBD2	TRBJ2-7	CSARGDGGSFWEQYF	TGCAGTGCTAGAGGTGATGGCGGGAGTTTCTGGGAGCAGTACTTC
TRBV4-1	-	TRBD1	TRBJ2-5	CASSQDLFDRGEETQYF	TGCGCCAGCAGCCAAGATTTGTTTGACAGGGGGGAAGAGACCCAGTACTTC
TRBV7-9	many	TRBD2	TRBJ2-2	CASSLGGGRNTGELFF	TGTGCCAGCAGCTTAGGAGGCGGGAGGAACACCGGGGAGCTGTTTTTT
TRBV24-1	-	TRBD2	TRBJ2-6	CATSTGGTGANVLTF	TGTGCCACCAGTACGGGGGGGACTGGGGCCAACGTCCTGACTTTC
TRBV5-5	-	-	TRBJ1-5	CASSSWGVNQPQHF	TGTGCCAGCAGTTCGTGGGGGGTGAATCAGCCCCAGCATTTT
TRBV25-1	once	TRBD1	TRBJ1-6	CASRQQGAYSPLHF	TGTGCCAGCAGACAACAGGGGGCTTATTCACCCCTCCACTTT
TRBV7-3	-	-	TRBJ2-5	CASSLVQGGTQYF	TGTGCCAGCAGCTTAGTGCAAGGGGGGACCCAGTACTTC
TRBV11-2	-	-	TRBJ1-3	CASSLEASGNTIYF	TGTGCCAGCAGCTTAGAAGCCTCGGGAAACACCATATATTTT
TRBV20-1	many	-	TRBJ1-6	CSARATQGSGSPLHF	TGCAGTGCTAGAGCAACCCAGGGATCAGGGTCACCCCTCCACTTT
TRBV20-1	many	-	TRBJ2-7	CSAPERSDEQYF	TGCAGTGCCCCGGAACGGTCAGACGAGCAGTACTTC
TRBV7-9	-	-	TRBJ2-6	CASSLNSRRLSGANVLTF	TGTGCCAGCAGCTTAAATAGTAGACGTCTATCTGGGGCCAACGTCCTGACTTTC
TRBV10-3	-	-	TRBJ1-1	CAISVGIGGGGEAFF	TGTGCCATCAGTGTCGGGATCGGGGGCGGCGGTGAAGCTTTCTTT
TRBV14	many	-	TRBJ2-7	CASSQEATGLYEQYF	TGTGCCAGCAGCCAAGAGGCGACAGGACTCTACGAGCAGTACTTC
TRBV12-3/TRBV12-4	few	-	TRBJ1-1	CASSLEPGAGTEAFF	TGTGCCAGCAGTTTAGAGCCAGGGGCGGGAACTGAAGCTTTCTTT
TRBV7-2	-	-	TRBJ1-2	CASSLAIVDNYGYTF	TGTGCCAGCAGCTTAGCTATCGTCGATAACTATGGCTACACCTTC
TRBV6-1	-	TRBD2	TRBJ2-7	CASSEGGLAGGAEQYF	TGTGCCAGCAGTGAAGGGGGGTTAGCGGGAGGTGCCGAGCAGTACTTC
TRBV24-1	-	-	TRBJ1-2	CAGSPGQRGYGYTF	TGTGCCGGCAGTCCCGGACAGAGGGGATATGGCTACACCTTC
TRBV19	few	-	TRBJ1-2	CASRPGPRDYGYTF	TGTGCCAGTAGACCGGGGCCTCGGGACTATGGCTACACCTTC
TRBV4-2	-	TRBD2	TRBJ2-5	CASSQSPGLAGFVETQYF	TGTGCCAGCAGCCAAAGCCCGGGACTAGCGGGATTCGTGGAGACCCAGTACTTC
TRBV6-5	-	-	TRBJ2-6	CASSLQGRYSGANVLTF	TGTGCCAGCAGCTTACAAGGGAGGTACTCTGGGGCCAACGTCCTGACTTTC
TRBV29-1	-	TRBD1	TRBJ1-2	CSVGTGGTNYGYTF	TGCAGCGTTGGGACAGGGGGTACTAACTATGGCTACACCTTC
TRBV10-3	-	-	TRBJ2-7	CAISARDIYEQYF	TGTGCCATCAGTGCTCGGGACATTTACGAGCAGTACTTC
TRBV12-3/TRBV12-4	many	TRBD1	TRBJ1-5	CASSRTGSNQPQHF	TGTGCCAGCAGCCGGACAGGGAGCAATCAGCCCCAGCATTTT
TRBV6-1	few	TRBD2	TRBJ2-5	CASSDVGLGGETQYF	TGTGCCAGCAGTGATGTCGGACTAGGAGGAGAGACCCAGTACTTC
TRBV11-3	many	-	TRBJ1-1	CASSITANTEAFF	TGTGCCAGCAGCATTACAGCTAACACTGAAGCTTTCTTT
TRBV5-4	few	-	TRBJ2-7	CASSLRGTGNYEQYF	TGTGCCAGCAGCTTGCGGGGAACCGGGAACTACGAGCAGTACTTC
TRBV4-1	many	-	TRBJ2-5	CASSQSRGEETQYF	TGCGCCAGCAGCCAAAGCAGGGGAGAGGAGACCCAGTACTTC
TRBV12-3/TRBV12-4	many	-	TRBJ1-3	CASKVGNGNTIYF	TGTGCCAGCAAAGTAGGGAATGGAAACACCATATATTTT
TRBV9	few	TRBD1	TRBJ1-6	CASSSGTGRGGYNSPLHF	TGTGCCAGCAGCTCCGGGACAGGGAGAGGGGGATATAATTCACCCCTCCACTTT
TRBV24-1	-	TRBD1	TRBJ1-2	CATSGDRVNGYTF	TGTGCCACCAGTGGGGACAGGGTAAATGGCTACACCTTC